This T cell receptor (beta chain) was observed in a study of T cell changes during pregnancy in multiple sclerosis. This CDR3 region has 16 residues. Germline assignment: CDR1 PRHDT and CDR2 FYEKMQ (reference sequence). The germline V and J ends were trimmed by 5 bases and 7 bases, with 20 bases remaining between them. Method: immunoSEQ multiplex PCR; TCRdb's copy keeps in-frame clones and lacks some. The profile shows about 46,000 clones, about 91% of them singletons. This TCR was sampled from a female donor with multiple sclerosis, enrolled in a pregnancy study. Sequenced material: CD8+ T cells from peripheral blood mononuclear cells, taken after pregnancy. The rearrangement joins TRBV13 to TRBJ1-4; a weak D match, TRBD1 (5 bases). This CDR3 reads CASSPPTGTVGEKLFF. In DNA form, the CDR3 reads TGTGCCAGCAGCCCACCAACCGGGACTGTGGGTGAAAAACTGTTTTTT.